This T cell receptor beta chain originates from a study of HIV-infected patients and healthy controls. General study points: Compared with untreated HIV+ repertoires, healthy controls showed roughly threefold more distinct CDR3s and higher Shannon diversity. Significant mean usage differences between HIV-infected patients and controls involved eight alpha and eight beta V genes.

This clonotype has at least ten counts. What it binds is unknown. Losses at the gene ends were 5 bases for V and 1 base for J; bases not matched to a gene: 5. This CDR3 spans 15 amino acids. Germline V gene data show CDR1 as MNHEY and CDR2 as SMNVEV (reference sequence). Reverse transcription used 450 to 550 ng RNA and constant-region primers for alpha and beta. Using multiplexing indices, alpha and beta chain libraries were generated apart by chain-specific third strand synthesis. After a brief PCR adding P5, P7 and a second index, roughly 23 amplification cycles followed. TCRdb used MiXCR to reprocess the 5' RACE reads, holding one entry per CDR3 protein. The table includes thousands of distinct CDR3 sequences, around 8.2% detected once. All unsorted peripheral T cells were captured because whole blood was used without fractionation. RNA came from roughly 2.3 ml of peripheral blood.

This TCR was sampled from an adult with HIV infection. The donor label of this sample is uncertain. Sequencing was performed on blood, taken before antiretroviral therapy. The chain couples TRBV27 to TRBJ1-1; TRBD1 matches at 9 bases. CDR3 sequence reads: CASSRTGERNTEAFF. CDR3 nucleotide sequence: TGTGCCAGCAGTAGGACAGGGGAACGGAACACTGAAGCTTTCTTT.